Sequencing of this T cell receptor (beta chain) was carried out in a study of T cell responses to AZD1222 COVID-19 vaccine. The data were produced by immunoSEQ multiplex PCR, yet TCRdb's version contains in-frame clones alone and is incomplete. The sample lists about 110,000 clones, 89% occurring once. The germline gives CDR1 SGHRS, CDR2 YFSETQ. V lost 0 bases, J lost 5 bases, and 6 bases stayed unmatched. This CDR3 region has 15 residues. The chain uses TRBV5-1 and TRBJ2-3; TRBD2 agrees at 7 bases. The receptor was isolated from an adult in good health. The input for sequencing was peripheral blood, taken on day 0 of MenACWY control vaccination. The CDR3 protein is CASSLDGGRVDTQYF. The CDR3, as DNA: TGCGCCAGCAGCTTGGACGGGGGGAGGGTAGATACGCAGTATTTT.